The T cell receptor (beta chain) described here comes from a study of T-cell memory formation after mild COVID-19. The study, taken as a whole, reports: Still unconfirmed is whether the second-wave clones peaking on day 37 recognized SARS-CoV-2. Largely, contracting CD4+ clones fell within CM and EM, and contracting CD8+ clones within EMRA. Memory from before infection featured some responding clones, which suggests cross-reactive memory joined.

This clonotype was found a few times. Its matching antigen is unknown. The TCR alpha and TCR beta cDNA libraries, bearing sample barcodes and UMIs, were generated by 5'RACE using constant-segment primers. TCRdb used MiXCR to reprocess the 5' RACE reads, holding one entry per CDR3 protein. This sample has about 350,000 distinct CDR3 sequences, with approximately 15% found just once. V was pared by 5 bases and J by 3 bases, with 11 bases of the junction left unmatched. The CDR3 has 17 residues. The V gene's germline CDR1 is LGHNA and CDR2 YSLEER. The sequenced material came from PBMCs or a T cell subset sorted from them (not recorded which). The chain has TRBV4-3 and TRBJ2-1; 9 bases line up with TRBD2. The receptor was isolated from a young man who had mild COVID-19 (a few samples of this study predate the infection). Cell type and time point are not known. DNA for the CDR3: TGCGCCAGCAGCTACCGGATCGAAGCGGGGGGCTACAATGAGCAGTTCTTC. Translating gives CASSYRIEAGGYNEQFF.